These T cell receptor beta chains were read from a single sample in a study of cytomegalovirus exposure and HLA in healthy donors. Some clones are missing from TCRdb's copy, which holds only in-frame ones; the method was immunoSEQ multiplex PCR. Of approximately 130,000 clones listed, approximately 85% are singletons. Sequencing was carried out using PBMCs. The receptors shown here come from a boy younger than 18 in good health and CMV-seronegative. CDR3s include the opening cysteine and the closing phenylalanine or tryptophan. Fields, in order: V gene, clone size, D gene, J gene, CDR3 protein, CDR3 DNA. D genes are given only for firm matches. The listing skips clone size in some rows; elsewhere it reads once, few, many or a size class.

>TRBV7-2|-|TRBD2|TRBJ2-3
CASSRTSSSADTQYF
TGTGCCAGCAGCCGGACTAGCTCAAGCGCAGATACGCAGTATTTT
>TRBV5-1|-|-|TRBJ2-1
CASSLVQGQQNEQFF
TGCGCCAGCAGCTTGGTTCAAGGACAACAGAATGAGCAGTTCTTC
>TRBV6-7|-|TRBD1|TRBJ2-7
CASSPNQGAFYYEQYF
TGTGCCAGCAGCCCAAATCAGGGGGCGTTTTACTACGAGCAGTACTTC
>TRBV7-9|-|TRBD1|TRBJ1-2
CASSFLDRGVYGYTF
TGTGCCAGCAGCTTCTTGGACAGGGGGGTCTATGGCTACACCTTC
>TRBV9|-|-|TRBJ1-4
CASSVSSATNEKLFF
TGTGCCAGCAGCGTATCATCAGCAACTAATGAAAAACTGTTTTTT
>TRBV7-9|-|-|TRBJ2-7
CASSDRSYEQYF
TGTGCCAGCAGTGACAGATCCTACGAGCAGTACTTC
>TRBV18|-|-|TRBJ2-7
CASSPPHGYEQYF
TGTGCCAGCTCACCACCGCACGGCTACGAGCAGTACTTC
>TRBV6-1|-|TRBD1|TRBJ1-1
CASSEGGQVSVRNTEAFF
TGTGCCAGCAGTGAAGGGGGACAGGTATCAGTTCGGAACACTGAAGCTTTCTTT
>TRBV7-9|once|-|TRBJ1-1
CSSSFRRCEAFF
TGTTCCAGCAGCTTTAGGAGGTGTGAAGCTTTCTTT
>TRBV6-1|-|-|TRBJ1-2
CASSDQSGGAGPYGYTF
TGTGCCAGCAGTGACCAGTCGGGCGGGGCCGGCCCATATGGCTACACCTTC